One and the same sample provided the 26 T cell receptor beta chains below, sequenced in a study of cytomegalovirus exposure and HLA in healthy donors. The PCR ran on 60 Vbeta and 13 Jbeta primers. Libraries were prepared by immunoSEQ multiplex PCR; TCRdb keeps only in-frame clonotypes and omits some of them. The data contain fewer than 150,000 clones, less than 85% of them singletons. Sequenced: PBMCs. These receptors came from a man aged 35 to 55 in good health and CMV-seronegative.

The chain has TRBV30 and TRBJ2-5; 10 nucleotides match TRBD1. Germline trimming cut 8 bases from V and 5 bases from J; bases unmatched to any gene: 8. This CDR3 comprises 13 residues. Germline V gives CDR1 GTSNPN, CDR2 SVGIG (reference sequence). CDR3 protein: CAITGTGDETQYF. The CDR3 DNA reads as TGTGCCATTACTGGGACAGGGGACGAGACCCAGTACTTC.

V usage is TRBV28 and J usage is TRBJ2-1; 10 bases map to TRBD1. In germline, CDR1 is MDHEN, CDR2 SYDVKM. This CDR3 spans 14 amino acids. V lost 8 bases to trimming and J lost 3 bases; unmatched junction nucleotides: 4. CDR3 coding DNA: TGTGCCAGCTCCGGGACAGGGGACTACAATGAGCAGTTCTTC. The encoded protein is CASSGTGDYNEQFF.

The gene calls are TRBV7-7 and TRBJ2-3; 7 bases line up with TRBD2. The CDR3 runs to 15 residues. The germline V gene encodes CDR1 SSHAT and CDR2 FNYEAQ (reference sequence). V shed 1 base, J shed 3 bases, and the junction held 4 bases outside the gene matches. CDR3 protein: CASSLDSGPTDTQYF. CDR3 DNA: TGTGCCAGCAGCTTAGATAGCGGGCCAACAGATACGCAGTATTTT.

V gene TRBV5-1 combines with J gene TRBJ2-7; 8 nucleotides match TRBD2. J lost 4 bases, V lost 4 bases, and 10 bases had no gene match. Germline CDR1 and CDR2: SGHRS and YFSETQ. This CDR3 is 15 amino acids long. In nucleotides, the CDR3 is TGCGCCAGCAGCCCTGGGAGCGGGGGTACATACGAGCAGTACTTC. Protein sequence: CASSPGSGGTYEQYF.

V is TRBV18 and J is TRBJ2-7, with 10 bases aligning to TRBD1. The CDR3 spans 16 residues. Germline V gene sequence: CDR1 KGHSH, CDR2 LQKENI. Unmatched junction bases numbered 11, after V lost 6 bases and J lost 3 bases. The CDR3 sequence is CASSLSRDRGIYEQYF. The CDR3 nucleotides are TGTGCCAGCTCTCTATCCCGGGACAGGGGAATCTACGAGCAGTACTTC.

CDR3 sequence: CASRSSGEYYEQYF. As DNA, the CDR3 is TGTGCCAGCAGAAGCTCAGGGGAATACTACGAGCAGTACTTC. V and J are TRBV28 and TRBJ2-7, with D possibly TRBD1 on 6 matching bases. Between the trimmed V and J ends, which lost 6 bases and 3 bases, there was a span of 15 bases. The germline gives CDR1 MDHEN, CDR2 SYDVKM. The CDR3 extends over 14 amino acids.

The rearrangement uses TRBV5-1 and TRBJ1-1; TRBD1 matches 9 bases. CDR1 is SGHRS, CDR2 YFSETQ, per germline. V shed 2 bases and J 1 base; nucleotides not matched to a gene: 3. The CDR3 runs 15 residues. The CDR3 loop reads CASSLPGQGNTEAFF. The CDR3 DNA sequence: TGCGCCAGCAGCTTACCGGGACAGGGGAACACTGAAGCTTTCTTT.

The chain links TRBV5-1 to TRBJ2-1; 10 bases are a match to TRBD1. The germline gives CDR1 SGHRS, CDR2 YFSETQ. Trimming at V came to 5 bases and at J to 5 bases, leaving 10 bases not matched to a gene. The CDR3 has 16 amino acids. The CDR3 protein is CASSPPGTGVNNEQFF. DNA of the CDR3: TGCGCCAGCAGTCCGCCCGGGACAGGGGTGAACAATGAGCAGTTCTTC.

The chain employs TRBV7-2 and TRBJ2-4, with 8 bases that match TRBD2. The CDR3 contains 15 residues. Germline V gene sequence: CDR1 SGHTA, CDR2 FQGNSA. The J segment lost 0 bases and the V segment lost 5 bases, leaving 3 bases of the junction unmatched. CDR3 sequence reads: CASSPGGVAKNIQYF. CDR3 nucleotides: TGTGCCAGCAGCCCCGGGGGGGTAGCCAAAAACATTCAGTACTTC.

The chain recombines TRBV5-4 with TRBJ2-2; D uncertain. Germline V CDR1 and CDR2: SGHNT, YYREEE (reference sequence). The CDR3 length is 17 residues. The ends were cut back, 0 bases at V and 2 bases at J, with 14 bases in the middle. The DNA for the CDR3 is TGTGCCAGCAGCTTGGGACACCTGATGACAAACACCGGGGAGCTGTTTTTT. Translating gives CASSLGHLMTNTGELFF.

The chain is built from TRBV4-2 and TRBJ2-1; D not certain. Germline V gives CDR1 LGHNA, CDR2 YNFKEQ. V dropped 0 bases and J dropped 0 bases, with 6 bases sitting between them. This CDR3 is 15 amino acids long. This CDR3 is CASSQDIPSYNEQFF. CDR3 bases: TGTGCCAGCAGCCAAGATATCCCCTCCTACAATGAGCAGTTCTTC.

V usage is TRBV11-2 and J usage is TRBJ2-7, with D possibly TRBD1 on 6 matching bases. V gave up 2 bases and J gave up 4 bases, with 12 bases separating them. The CDR3 has 14 amino acids. Per germline, CDR1 SGHAT and CDR2 FQNNGV. This CDR3 is CASSLSPTGYEQYF. CDR3 sequence (DNA): TGTGCCAGCAGCTTATCCCCGACAGGATACGAGCAGTACTTC. Full variable domain (outside the CDR3, taken from reference TRBV11-2 and TRBJ2-7): EAGVAQSPRYKIIEKRQSVAFWCNPISGHATLYWYQQILGQGPKLLIQFQNNGVVDDSQLPKDRFSAERLKGVDSTLKIQPAKLEDSAVYLCASSLSPTGYEQYFGPGTRLTVT.

J is TRBJ1-4 and V is TRBV7-9; D is ambiguous. The V gene's germline CDR1 is SEHNR and CDR2 FQNEAQ (reference sequence). V was trimmed by 5 bases and J by 7 bases, leaving 11 bases between them. The CDR3 loop spans 13 amino acids. For the CDR3, the DNA is TGTGCCAGCAGCGATCGAAGAGGTGAAAAACTGTTTTTT. It specifies CASSDRRGEKLFF. Looking up the rest from reference TRBV7-9 and TRBJ1-4 gives the full variable domain: DTGVSQNPRHKITKRGQNVTFRCDPISEHNRLYWYRQTLGQGPEFLTYFQNEAQLEKSRLLSDRFSAERPKGSFSTLEIQRTEQGDSAMYLCASSDRRGEKLFFGSGTQLSVL.

The rearrangement links TRBV28 to TRBJ2-7, with 12 positions matching TRBD2. The CDR3 consists of 14 residues. Trimming removed 7 bases from V and 2 bases from J; junction bases left unmatched: 3. Germline CDR1 reads MDHEN; CDR2 reads SYDVKM. CDR3: CASTLAGGPYEQYF. CDR3 in DNA: TGTGCCAGCACCCTAGCGGGAGGGCCCTACGAGCAGTACTTC.

A single count supports this clone. This rearrangement joins TRBV10-3 to TRBJ2-7, with D perhaps TRBD1 (5 bases). CDR1 is ENHRY, CDR2 SYGVKD, per germline. Trimming took 3 bases from V and 2 from J, leaving 11 bases between them. The CDR3 sequence is 14 residues long. CDR3 sequence (DNA): TGTGCCATCAGTGAATTGGACAATCCCTACGAGCAGTACTTC. Translated, it gives CAISELDNPYEQYF.

The V and J genes are TRBV5-1 and TRBJ1-5, with 11 bases fitting TRBD1. With 5 bases clipped from V and 13 bases from J, the junction kept 14 bases outside the gene matches. The CDR3 loop spans 15 amino acids. Germline CDR1 is SGHRS and CDR2 is YFSETQ. CDR3 DNA sequence: TGCGCCAGCAGTCTGAACCCCGGGACAGGGGGACCACAGCATTTT. Protein product: CASSLNPGTGGPQHF.

The V gene is TRBV15, the J gene TRBJ1-2, with TRBD1 identical over 9 bases. V shed 3 bases and J 6 bases; nucleotides not matched to a gene: 8. Germline assignment: CDR1 LNHNV and CDR2 YYDKDF (reference sequence). This CDR3 spans 15 amino acids. DNA of the CDR3: TGTGCCACCAGCAGCCCTGGGGACAGGGTCCATGGCTACACCTTC. Its protein is CATSSPGDRVHGYTF.

The rearrangement uses TRBV27 and TRBJ2-7; D remains ambiguous. This CDR3 region has 9 residues. Germline CDR1 MNHEY, CDR2 SMNVEV (reference sequence). V shed 10 bases and J shed 4 bases, with 5 bases lying between them. CDR3 sequence (DNA): TGTGCCAACCGGTACGAGCAGTACTTC. It encodes CANRYEQYF.

This chain links TRBV11-2 with TRBJ1-1, with D possibly TRBD1 on 5 matching bases. V was trimmed by 6 bases and J by 4 bases, leaving 18 bases between them. Germline V gives CDR1 SGHAT, CDR2 FQNNGV. The CDR3 is 15 amino acids. In DNA, the CDR3 is TGTGCCAGCAGACATTTCCAGGGTAGGATCACTGAAGCTTTCTTT. Its translation: CASRHFQGRITEAFF.

A single count supports this clone. The chain combines TRBV9 with TRBJ2-2; TRBD2 matches 7 bases. CDR1 SGDLS and CDR2 YYNGEE come from the germline V gene. The CDR3 has 16 residues. V lost 0 bases, J lost 7 bases, and 9 bases stayed unmatched. The CDR3 protein is CASSVEGTRGVGELFF. In nucleotides, the CDR3 is TGTGCCAGCAGCGTAGAGGGGACTCGGGGGGTCGGGGAGCTGTTTTTT.

The rearrangement uses TRBV11-3 and TRBJ2-1; D gene uncertain. There are 12 residues in the CDR3. Deletions cut 0 bases from V and 13 bases from J, with 10 bases between. The germline CDR1 and CDR2 sequences are SGHNT and YENEEA. The CDR3, as DNA: TGTGCCAGCAGCTTAGAACCGGGTCCTCAGTTCTTC. Its translation: CASSLEPGPQFF.

The count of this clone is one. V and J are TRBV1 and TRBJ2-3; TRBD1 is taken as the D call from the table, unchecked against the DNA. TRBV1 is noted as a pseudogene. The CDR3 covers 15 residues. The CDR3 region is CTSSHDRECTDTQYF. The CDR3, as DNA: TGCACCAGCAGCCATGACAGGGAGTGCACAGATACGCAGTATTTT.

Comments on this clone: At one of its ends the junction is not consistent with the germline gene, which may arise from a read error. The V call is TRBV5-4, the J call TRBJ2-5, with TRBD2 as a possible D gene (7 bases). Germline V lookup: CDR1 SGHNT, CDR2 YYREEE (reference sequence). The CDR3 length is 12 residues. The CDR3 DNA sequence: TGTGCCAGCAGCAGGATCGGGGGGCCCCCTAACTTC. Its translation: CASSRIGGPPNF.

The chain combines TRBV7-2 with TRBJ2-7; 10 bases fit TRBD1. This CDR3 spans 14 amino acids. With V trimmed by 5 bases and J by 6 bases, 7 bases remained unmatched. Germline V gives CDR1 SGHTA, CDR2 FQGNSA. The CDR3 DNA reads as TGTGCCAGCAGCCCCGGGACAGGGGCGGTCGAGCAGTACTTC. This sequence encodes CASSPGTGAVEQYF. Complete variable domain (other parts from reference TRBV7-2 and TRBJ2-7): GAGVSQSPSNKVTEKGKDVELRCDPISGHTALYWYRQSLGQGLEFLIYFQGNSAPDKSGLPSDRFSAERTGGSVSTLTIQRTQQEDSAVYLCASSPGTGAVEQYFGPGTRLTVT.

The chain uses TRBV6-1 and TRBJ1-2, with 7 positions matching TRBD1. The germline V gene has CDR1 MNHNS and CDR2 SASEGT. The CDR3 has 15 residues. With 3 bases clipped from V and 5 bases from J, the junction kept 9 bases outside the gene matches. The CDR3 protein is CASSEGPGQMYGYTF. In DNA, the CDR3 is TGTGCCAGCAGTGAGGGACCGGGACAGATGTATGGCTACACCTTC.

The CDR3 protein is CASSFGARGYTGELFF. The CDR3 DNA follows: TGCGCCAGCAGCTTTGGGGCCAGGGGGTACACCGGGGAGCTGTTTTTT. This chain links TRBV5-1 with TRBJ2-2; 7 nucleotides align to TRBD1. The CDR3 loop spans 16 amino acids. The germline V gene has CDR1 SGHRS and CDR2 YFSETQ. Losses at the gene ends were 2 bases for V and 3 bases for J; bases not matched to a gene: 7.